One and the same sample provided the 9 T cell receptor beta chains below, sequenced in a study of blood T cell repertoires in COVID-19 (dated by TCRdb to 2018 to 2021). The protocol used for the library was the immunoSEQ multiplex PCR assay. TCRdb provides this immuneACCESS table in a form limited to in-frame rearrangements. Some clones are lacking; in checked studies, under half of them reflect an unresolved V gene, and why the rest are absent is not known. The sample table holds 130,000 to 150,000 clones, of which approximately 80% were seen once. The ten largest clones represent almost 6.5% of the sample. The sequenced sample was peripheral blood. These TCRs come from a human donor in a cohort sampled during active COVID-19.

The CDR3 sequence is CASTGRGGMNTEAFF. CDR3 in DNA: TGTGCCAGTACCGGTCGGGGGGGAATGAACACTGAAGCTTTCTTT. V usage is TRBV19 and J usage is TRBJ1-1, with D perhaps matching TRBD1 (5 bases). Germline lookup yields CDR1 LNHDA and CDR2 SQIVND (reference sequence). Trimming cost V 7 bases and J 0 bases, with 15 bases left between them. CDR3 length equals 15 residues.

The chain is built from TRBV13 and TRBJ2-5; TRBD2 aligns across 8 bases. The CDR3 is 15 residues long. The J segment lost 5 bases and the V segment lost 2 bases, leaving 7 bases of the junction unmatched. Germline V gene lookup returns CDR1 PRHDT and CDR2 FYEKMQ (reference sequence). The CDR3 DNA sequence: TGTGCCAGCAGCTTAAAGTTCAGCGGGGGTGAGACCCAGTACTTC. Translating gives CASSLKFSGGETQYF.

V and J are TRBV15 and TRBJ1-1, with D possibly TRBD1 on 5 matching bases. CDR3 length equals 15 residues. V was shortened by 0 bases and J by 8 bases, with 16 bases between the two germline ends. From germline, CDR1 is LNHNV and CDR2 YYDKDF (reference sequence). CDR3: CATSRDPSGVQEAFF. CDR3 in DNA: TGTGCCACCAGCAGAGATCCTTCGGGGGTTCAGGAAGCTTTCTTT.

The chain links TRBV12-3 or TRBV12-4 to TRBJ2-1; TRBD2 aligns across 8 bases. V shed 6 bases and J 9 bases; nucleotides not matched to a gene: 1. The CDR3 consists of 11 residues. The CDR3 DNA reads TGTGCCAGCAGCGGGACTAGTGAGCAGTTCTTC. Its protein product is CASSGTSEQFF.

This sequence joins TRBV3-1 (or the pseudogene TRBV3-2) and TRBJ2-2; D is possibly TRBD2 (5 bases). Germline V gene lookup returns CDR1 LGHDT and CDR2 YNNKEL (reference sequence). Trimming cost V 0 bases and J 9 bases, with 11 bases left between them. The CDR3 is made up of 14 amino acids. The CDR3 bases are TGTGCCAGCAGCCAAGATAACGGGGTGAGGGAGCTGTTTTTT. Protein: CASSQDNGVRELFF.

This chain connects TRBV6-2 or TRBV6-3 to TRBJ1-5, with 9 bases identical to TRBD1. The V segment lost 5 bases and the J segment 4 bases; nucleotides outside the gene matches: 3. This CDR3 spans 14 amino acids. The germline V gene has CDR1 MNHEY and CDR2 SVGEGT. CDR3 coding DNA: TGTGCCAGCAGTATGGACAGGGGTAATCAGCCCCAGCATTTT. Encoded protein: CASSMDRGNQPQHF.

The chain joins TRBV2 to TRBJ2-7; TRBD2 might be the D (6 bases). The V gene's germline CDR1 is SNHLY and CDR2 FYNNEI. Trimming cost V 6 bases and J 4 bases, with 10 bases left between them. CDR3 length equals 12 residues. The CDR3, as DNA: TGTGCCAGCAGCCCAGGGAGGTACGAGCAGTACTTC. This sequence encodes CASSPGRYEQYF.

This chain joins TRBV7-2 and TRBJ2-5; D is possibly TRBD1 (5 bases). Looked up from germline, CDR1 is SGHTA and CDR2 is FQGNSA. V dropped 5 bases and J dropped 3 bases, with 7 bases sitting between them. CDR3 size: 12 residues. DNA for the CDR3: TGTGCCAGCAGCCCGACAGAAGAGACCCAGTACTTC. The encoded protein is CASSPTEETQYF.

The chain couples TRBV9 to TRBJ1-1; 7 bases are a match to TRBD1. With 2 bases clipped from V and 1 base from J, the junction kept 8 bases outside the gene matches. CDR1 and CDR2 from the germline V gene are SGDLS and YYNGEE. The CDR3 contains 16 residues. The CDR3 is CASSVLTGIGNTEAFF. CDR3 bases: TGTGCCAGCAGCGTTTTGACAGGGATCGGGAACACTGAAGCTTTCTTT.